The following is a TCR beta chain sequence with its context. The data were taken from a study of blood T cell repertoires in COVID-19. Study-wide context: Acute-phase and convalescent COVID-19 samples originated in the United States, Italy and Spain.

Germline values: CDR1 SNHLY, CDR2 FYNNEI. The CDR3 has 15 residues. V lost 3 bases and J 7 bases, leaving 16 bases between the germline ends. Authors' processing steps: Nucleated cell counts were estimated from reference gene primer amplification. TCRdb keeps only in-frame clones here, not all; method: immunoSEQ multiplex PCR. That table is the source of V, J and clone size, and D and trimming were worked out from the DNA. Among 200,000 or so clones listed, around 89% were seen once. Clinical history reported by participants formed the basis on which cohorts were assigned. This clonotype was sampled from a woman younger than 30 in a cohort exposed to, infected with or recovered from COVID-19 (not recorded which). Sequenced material: PBMCs or T cells enriched from blood (not recorded which). The gene calls are TRBV2 and TRBJ1-5, with a weak D call TRBD1 (6 bases). For the CDR3, the DNA is TGTGCCAGCAGTGACGGCCAGGGAGGGGGGCAGCCCCAGCATTTT. Its translation is CASSDGQGGGQPQHF.